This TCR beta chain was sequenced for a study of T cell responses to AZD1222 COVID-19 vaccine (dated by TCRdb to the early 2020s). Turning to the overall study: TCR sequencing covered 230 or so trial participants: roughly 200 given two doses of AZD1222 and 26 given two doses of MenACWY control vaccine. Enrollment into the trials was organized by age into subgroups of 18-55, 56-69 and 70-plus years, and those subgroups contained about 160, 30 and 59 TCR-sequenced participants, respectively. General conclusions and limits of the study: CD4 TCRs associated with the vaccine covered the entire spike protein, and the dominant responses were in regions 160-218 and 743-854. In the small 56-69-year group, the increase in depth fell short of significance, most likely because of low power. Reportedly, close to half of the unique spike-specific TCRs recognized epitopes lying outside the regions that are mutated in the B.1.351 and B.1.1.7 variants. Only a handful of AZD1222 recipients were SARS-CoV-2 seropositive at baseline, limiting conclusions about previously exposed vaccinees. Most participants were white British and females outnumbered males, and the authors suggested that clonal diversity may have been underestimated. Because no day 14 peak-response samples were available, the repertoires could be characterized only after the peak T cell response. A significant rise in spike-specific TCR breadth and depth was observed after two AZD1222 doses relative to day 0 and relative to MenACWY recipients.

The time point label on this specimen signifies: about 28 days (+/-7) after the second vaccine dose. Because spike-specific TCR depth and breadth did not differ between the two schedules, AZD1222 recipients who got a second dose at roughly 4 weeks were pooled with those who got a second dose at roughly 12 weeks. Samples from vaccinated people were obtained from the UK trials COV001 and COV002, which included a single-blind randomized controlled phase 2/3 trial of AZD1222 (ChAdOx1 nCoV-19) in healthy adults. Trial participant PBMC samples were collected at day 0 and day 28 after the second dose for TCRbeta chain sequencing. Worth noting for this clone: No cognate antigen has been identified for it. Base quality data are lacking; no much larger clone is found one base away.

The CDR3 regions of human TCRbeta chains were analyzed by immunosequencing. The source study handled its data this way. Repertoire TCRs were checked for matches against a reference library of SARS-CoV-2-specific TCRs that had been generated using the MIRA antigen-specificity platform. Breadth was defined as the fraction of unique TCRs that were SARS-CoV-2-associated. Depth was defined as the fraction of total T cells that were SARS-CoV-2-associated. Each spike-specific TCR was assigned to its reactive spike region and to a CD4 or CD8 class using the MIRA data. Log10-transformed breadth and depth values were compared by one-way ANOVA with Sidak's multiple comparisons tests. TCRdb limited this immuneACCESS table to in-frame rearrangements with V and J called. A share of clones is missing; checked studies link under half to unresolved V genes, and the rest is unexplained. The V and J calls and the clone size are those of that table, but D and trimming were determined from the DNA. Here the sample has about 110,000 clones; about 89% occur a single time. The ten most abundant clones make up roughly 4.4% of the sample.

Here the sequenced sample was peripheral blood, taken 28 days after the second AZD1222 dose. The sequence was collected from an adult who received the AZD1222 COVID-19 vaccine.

The DNA reads as follows: TGTGCCAGCAGTGAGGGTAGCTCCTACGAGCAGTACTTC. The encoded protein is CASSEGSSYEQYF. Recombination linked TRBV6-1 to TRBJ2-7; no confident D gene assignment can be made. V loses 3 bases, J loses 0 bases, and the germline ends lie 6 bases apart. The CDR3, from cysteine to phenylalanine, totals 13 residues. The retained sequence is limited to the CDR3, 39 bases, with the frame set at the first base. As encoded in the germline V gene, CDR1 is MNHNS while CDR2 is SASEGT.